Listed here are 7 T cell receptor beta chains from one sample, sequenced in a study of shared clonotypes between healthy human individuals. Method: immunoSEQ multiplex PCR; TCRdb's copy keeps in-frame clones and lacks some. The repertoire includes a few million clones, 80% to 95% of them detected once, and 0.3% to 0.4% sits in the top ten. Sequenced material: naive CD4+ T cells from PBMCs. Indicated subset: CD45RA+ positively selected. The receptors were sampled from a young man in good health. Some clones in this sample may be carry-over from other donors' samples.

This chain connects TRBV19 to TRBJ2-3; D possibly uses TRBD1 or TRBD2 (5 bases each). This CDR3 comprises 14 residues. Trimming removed 5 bases at V and 1 base at J, with 10 bases between. Per the germline V gene, CDR1 is LNHDA and CDR2 is SQIVND (reference sequence). CDR3 sequence (DNA): TGTGCCAGTAGTGGGGGAATGGGCACAGATACGCAGTATTTT. Translated, it gives CASSGGMGTDTQYF.

The genes are TRBV11-2 and TRBJ1-2; TRBD1 matches at 10 bases. There are 13 residues in the CDR3. Germline lookup yields CDR1 SGHAT and CDR2 FQNNGV. With V trimmed by 3 bases and J by 8 bases, 3 bases remained unmatched. CDR3 loop: CASSLTGGVGYTF. CDR3 sequence (DNA): TGTGCCAGCAGCTTGACAGGGGGCGTAGGCTACACCTTC.

This chain connects TRBV4-1 to TRBJ2-5, with 10 bases that match TRBD2. The CDR3 extends over 15 amino acids. From germline, CDR1 is MGHRA and CDR2 YSYEKL. With V trimmed by 3 bases and J by 5 bases, 6 bases remained unmatched. The CDR3 spells CASSHLAGALETQYF. The CDR3, as DNA: TGCGCCAGCAGCCATCTAGCGGGAGCTTTGGAGACCCAGTACTTC.

The chain uses TRBV7-9 and TRBJ1-3, with a tentative D call TRBD1 (6 bases). Germline CDR1 and CDR2: SEHNR and FQNEAQ (reference sequence). This CDR3 comprises 12 residues. V lost 10 bases to trimming and J lost 9 bases, with 16 bases between them. The DNA of the CDR3 is TGTGCCACCAAGGGGGGAGGTGCCACCATATATTTT. Encoded protein: CATKGGGATIYF.

The V gene is TRBV15, the J gene TRBJ2-7, with D perhaps matching TRBD1 (5 bases). Germline CDR1 and CDR2: LNHNV and YYDKDF (reference sequence). Trimming took 5 bases from V and 1 from J, leaving 9 bases between them. The CDR3 has 13 residues. CDR3 protein: CATSQAGSYEQYF. The CDR3 bases are TGTGCCACCAGCCAGGCAGGGTCCTACGAGCAGTACTTC.

This chain joins TRBV6-5 and TRBJ1-2; 10 bases map to TRBD1. The CDR3 sequence is 14 residues long. Germline-derived CDR1 and CDR2 are MNHEY and SVGAGI. The trim removed 5 bases at V and 8 bases at J, leaving 8 bases unmatched. CDR3 sequence (DNA): TGTGCCAGCAGTCGAACCGGGACAGGGGTCGGCTACACCTTC. Translation: CASSRTGTGVGYTF.

To note about this clone: Distinct nucleotide sequences in the sample also encode this CDR3. The chain is built from TRBV5-8 and TRBJ1-2, with 7 bases matching TRBD1. The V gene end was trimmed by 5 bases and the J gene end by 1 base; junction bases not matched to a gene: 2. Germline assignment: CDR1 SGHTS and CDR2 YDEGEE. This CDR3 spans 13 amino acids. CDR3 in amino acids: CASSRDSNYGYTF. CDR3 nucleotides: TGTGCCAGCAGTCGGGACAGTAACTATGGCTACACCTTC.